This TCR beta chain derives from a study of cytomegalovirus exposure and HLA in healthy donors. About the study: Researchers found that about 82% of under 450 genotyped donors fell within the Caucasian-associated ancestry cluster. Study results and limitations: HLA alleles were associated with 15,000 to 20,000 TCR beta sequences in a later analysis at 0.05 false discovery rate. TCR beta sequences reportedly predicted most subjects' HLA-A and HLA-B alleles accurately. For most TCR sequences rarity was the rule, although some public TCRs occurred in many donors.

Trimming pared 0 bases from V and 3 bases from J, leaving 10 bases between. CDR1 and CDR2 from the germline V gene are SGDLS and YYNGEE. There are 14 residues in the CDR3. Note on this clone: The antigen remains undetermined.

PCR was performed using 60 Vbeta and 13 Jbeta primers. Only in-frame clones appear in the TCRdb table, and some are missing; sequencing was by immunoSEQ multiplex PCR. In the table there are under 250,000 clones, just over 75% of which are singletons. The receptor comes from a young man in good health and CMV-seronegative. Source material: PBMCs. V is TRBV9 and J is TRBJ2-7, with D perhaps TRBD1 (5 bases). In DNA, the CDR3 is TGTGCCAGCAGCGTAGAGAGCCAGGGCTACGAGCAGTACTTC. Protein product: CASSVESQGYEQYF.